Sequencing of this T cell receptor (beta chain) was carried out in a study of blood T cell repertoires in COVID-19. With V trimmed by 0 bases and J by 7 bases, 6 bases remained unmatched. The length of the CDR3 is 14 residues. Germline loops: CDR1 SGDLS, CDR2 YYNGEE. How the authors handled the data: Estimates of nucleated cell counts were drawn from the amplification of reference gene primers. Produced via immunoSEQ multiplex PCR; TCRdb's table is partial and in-frame only. The V and J calls and clone size were taken over from that table, and D and trimming were inferred from the DNA. The sample holds over 250,000 clones; 85% to 90% are singletons and the top ten take approximately 9%. Ages ranged from roughly 18 to 100 years, with residence in around 24 US areas.

The source is a middle-aged man who had recovered from COVID-19. The J gene is TRBJ1-2, the V gene TRBV9; 7 positions match TRBD1. The sample consisted of PBMCs or T cells enriched from blood (not recorded which). CDR3 DNA: TGTGCCAGCAGCGTAGTCTCAGGGGGAGGTGGCTACACCTTC. Amino acids: CASSVVSGGGGYTF.